This T cell receptor beta chain originates from a study of cytomegalovirus exposure and HLA in healthy donors. Study-level findings and limits: Near-uniform donor sequencing depth was presumed by presence/absence analyses. One cluster of highly shared sequence variants probably arose as a sequencing artifact. For most TCR beta V segments, an earlier analysis put the productive rate at about 87% or about 30% of the time. More clonal expansion characterized HLA-associated TCR beta chains than equally common others in a later analysis.

Remarks on this clone: The antigen is unknown.

Both 60 Vbeta primers and 13 Jbeta primers went into the PCR. Sequencing used immunoSEQ multiplex PCR; TCRdb keeps in-frame clones, though not all of them. The sample consists of some 170,000 clones, roughly two thirds of them appearing once. Per the germline V gene, CDR1 is GTSNPN and CDR2 is SVGIG (reference sequence). V lost 3 bases, J lost 6 bases, and 18 bases lay in between. The CDR3 spans 15 residues. Sequences were obtained from PBMCs. The TCR sequence derives from a woman younger than 45 in good health and CMV-seronegative. The genes are TRBV30 and TRBJ1-3, with D perhaps TRBD1 (6 bases). This CDR3 reads CAWSLAGGWVNTIYF. CDR3 DNA: TGTGCCTGGAGCTTAGCGGGGGGCTGGGTAAACACCATATATTTT.